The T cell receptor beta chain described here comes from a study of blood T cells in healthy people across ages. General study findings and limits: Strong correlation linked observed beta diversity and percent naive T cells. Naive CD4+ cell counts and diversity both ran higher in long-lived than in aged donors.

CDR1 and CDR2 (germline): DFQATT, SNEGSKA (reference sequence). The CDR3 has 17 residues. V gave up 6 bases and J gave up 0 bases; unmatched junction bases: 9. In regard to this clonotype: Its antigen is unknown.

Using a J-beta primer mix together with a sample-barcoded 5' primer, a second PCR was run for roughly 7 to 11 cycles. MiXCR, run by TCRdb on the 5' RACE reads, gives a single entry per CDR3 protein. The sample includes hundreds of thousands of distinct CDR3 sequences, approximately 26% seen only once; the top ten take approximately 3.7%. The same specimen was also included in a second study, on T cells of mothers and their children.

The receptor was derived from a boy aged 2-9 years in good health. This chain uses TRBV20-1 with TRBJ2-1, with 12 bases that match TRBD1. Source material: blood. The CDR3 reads CSAGTGGRKLSYNEQFF. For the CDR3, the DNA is TGCAGTGCCGGGACAGGGGGCAGAAAACTCTCCTACAATGAGCAGTTCTTC.